The 21 T cell receptor beta chains below were found in one sample sequenced in a study of blood T cell repertoires in COVID-19. TCRdb keeps only in-frame clones here, not all; method: immunoSEQ multiplex PCR. The sample lists about 89,000 clones, roughly 80% occurring once. The sequenced sample consisted of peripheral blood. The receptors were gathered from a human donor in a cohort sampled during active COVID-19.

The chain combines TRBV4-1 with TRBJ2-3; a possible D gene is TRBD2 (7 bases). The CDR3 has 17 residues. V was shortened by 3 bases and J by 8 bases, with 24 bases between the two germline ends. Germline CDR1 MGHRA, CDR2 YSYEKL. CDR3 DNA sequence: TGCGCCAGCAGCCACCCCTATGAGGGAGGGGGTCAAAGTACGCAGTATTTT. Translated, it gives CASSHPYEGGGQSTQYF.

The chain joins TRBV28 to TRBJ2-7; TRBD2 might be the D (7 bases). The CDR3 sequence is 15 residues long. V shed 7 bases and J shed 5 bases, with 21 bases lying between them. Germline CDR1 and CDR2: MDHEN and SYDVKM. Written as DNA, the CDR3 is TGTGCCAGCAAAGAAGGGGGGGACAATTCGGACGAGCAGTACTTC. Translated: CASKEGGDNSDEQYF.

This chain uses TRBV6-6 with TRBJ1-1; no clear D gene. V was clipped by 4 bases and J by 5 bases, with 8 bases between them. Germline values: CDR1 MNHNY, CDR2 SVGAGI (reference sequence). This CDR3 is 12 amino acids long. CDR3 nucleotides: TGTGCCAGCAGTTGGGGAGGGACTGAAGCTTTCTTT. Translating gives CASSWGGTEAFF.

The rearrangement joins TRBV27 to TRBJ2-3, with 14 bases that match TRBD2. The germline gives CDR1 MNHEY, CDR2 SMNVEV (reference sequence). CDR3 size: 16 residues. Unmatched junction bases numbered 5, after V lost 5 bases and J lost 4 bases. CDR3 bases: TGTGCCAGCAGTCTCCGACTAGCGGGAGGGCCAGATACGCAGTATTTT. Amino acids: CASSLRLAGGPDTQYF.

Here the CDR3 reads CASSLDRVDTIYF. Here the CDR3 DNA reads TGTGCCAGCAGCTTGGACAGGGTTGACACCATATATTTT. The gene calls are TRBV7-2 and TRBJ1-3; TRBD1 agrees at 8 bases. This CDR3 has 13 amino acids. Per germline, CDR1 SGHTA and CDR2 FQGNSA. With 3 bases clipped from V and 8 bases from J, the junction kept 3 bases outside the gene matches. Using reference TRBV7-2 and TRBJ1-3 for the parts outside the CDR3, the full variable domain is GAGVSQSPSNKVTEKGKDVELRCDPISGHTALYWYRQSLGQGLEFLIYFQGNSAPDKSGLPSDRFSAERTGGSVSTLTIQRTQQEDSAVYLCASSLDRVDTIYFGEGSWLTVV.

This clone was detected once. The V and J genes are TRBV28 and TRBJ1-1; D might be TRBD1 (5 bases). Trimming cost V 5 bases and J 6 bases, with 16 bases left between them. The CDR3 runs to 14 residues. CDR1 and CDR2 (germline): MDHEN, SYDVKM. In DNA form, the CDR3 reads TGTGCCAGCAGTCGACTGCCCTCGGGGGCTGAAGCTTTCTTT. This sequence encodes CASSRLPSGAEAFF.

V usage is TRBV6-5 and J usage is TRBJ2-5, with D tentatively TRBD2 (6 bases). The V end was cut by 6 bases, the J end by 7 bases, with 21 bases between. The CDR3 covers 15 residues. Germline V lookup: CDR1 MNHEY, CDR2 SVGAGI. CDR3 DNA: TGTGCCAGCAGCGCCCCCCGGATGGCGCGGGGGACCCAGTACTTC. Amino acid sequence: CASSAPRMARGTQYF.

This sequence joins TRBV2 and TRBJ2-7, with unresolved D. The CDR3 is 13 amino acids. V dropped 0 bases and J dropped 6 bases, with 9 bases sitting between them. Germline CDR1 SNHLY, CDR2 FYNNEI. CDR3 protein: CASSEARTVEQYF. The CDR3 DNA reads as TGTGCCAGCAGTGAAGCTCGAACGGTCGAGCAGTACTTC.

The rearrangement links TRBV6-5 to TRBJ2-7; D perhaps matches TRBD2 (5 bases). Germline lookup yields CDR1 MNHEY and CDR2 SVGAGI. CDR3 length: 13 residues. V was trimmed by 6 bases and J by 11 bases, leaving 20 bases between them. The CDR3 here is CASSTLWGSGEYF. In DNA form, the CDR3 reads TGTGCCAGCAGCACCTTATGGGGATCCGGGGAGTACTTC.

The chain is built from TRBV7-3 and TRBJ1-4; 11 nucleotides align to TRBD1. This CDR3 spans 16 amino acids. V was clipped by 5 bases and J by 7 bases; unmatched bases: 9. The V gene's germline CDR1 is SGHTA and CDR2 FQGTGA. CDR3 in DNA: TGTGCCAGCAGCCCAACCTCCGGGACAGGGGGTGAAAAACTGTTTTTT. Translated: CASSPTSGTGGEKLFF.

Only a few counts were recorded for this clone. The DNA for the CDR3 is TGCGCCAGCACCCGGGACAGTGTAGGCGAGCAGTACTTC. As protein: CASTRDSVGEQYF. The J gene is TRBJ2-7, the V gene TRBV5-1; TRBD1 matches 7 bases. J gave up 6 bases and V 6 bases, and 9 bases lay outside the gene matches. CDR1 and CDR2 from the germline V gene are SGHRS and YFSETQ. CDR3 length: 13 amino acids.

Only one count was recorded for this clone. V gene TRBV28 combines with J gene TRBJ1-2; TRBD1 agrees at 8 bases. The CDR3 totals 14 residues. V shed 2 bases, J shed 8 bases, and the junction held 7 bases outside the gene matches. Per germline, CDR1 MDHEN and CDR2 SYDVKM. CDR3 sequence (DNA): TGTGCCAGCAGTTTACTGACAGGGGAGGGCGGCTACACCTTC. Amino acid sequence: CASSLLTGEGGYTF.

The chain recombines TRBV29-1 with TRBJ2-7, with 8 bases that match TRBD1. CDR3 size: 15 residues. CDR1 and CDR2 (germline): SQVTM, ANQGSEA. With 7 bases clipped from V and 1 base from J, the junction kept 12 bases outside the gene matches. CDR3 protein: CSGGEPGTGSYEQYF. The CDR3 DNA follows: TGCAGCGGCGGGGAACCCGGGACAGGTTCCTACGAGCAGTACTTC.

The gene calls are TRBV7-2 and TRBJ2-7; 9 bases align to TRBD1. Per germline, CDR1 SGHTA and CDR2 FQGNSA. J lost 4 bases, V lost 5 bases, and 9 bases had no gene match. The CDR3 contains 15 residues. CDR3 in amino acids: CASSLLTGGGYEQYF. Here the CDR3 DNA reads TGTGCCAGCAGCCTCCTAACAGGGGGCGGGTACGAGCAGTACTTC.

This sequence joins TRBV5-4 and TRBJ2-7; no definite D call. CDR1 and CDR2 from the germline V gene are SGHNT and YYREEE (reference sequence). Trimming left V 0 bases short and J 6 bases short, with 10 bases between. The CDR3 is 13 amino acids. The CDR3 sequence: CASSLAVAREQYF. CDR3 DNA: TGTGCCAGCAGCTTGGCCGTGGCTCGCGAGCAGTACTTC.

J is TRBJ2-4 and V is TRBV4-2; 9 bases line up with TRBD2. The CDR3 spans 20 residues. The V gene's germline CDR1 is LGHNA and CDR2 YNFKEQ. The trim removed 1 base at V and 0 bases at J, leaving 13 bases unmatched. In nucleotides, the CDR3 is TGTGCCAGCAGCCAAGTCCTGTCTAGCGGGGCTGGGGTAGCCAAAAACATTCAGTACTTC. Translated: CASSQVLSSGAGVAKNIQYF.

This chain joins TRBV5-6 and TRBJ2-1; D perhaps matches TRBD2 (6 bases). The CDR3 is 13 residues long. V was clipped by 4 bases and J by 3 bases, with 8 bases between them. Germline CDR1 and CDR2: SGHDT and YYEEEE. The CDR3 nucleotides read TGTGCCAGCAGCCAGGACTACTACAATGAGCAGTTCTTC. It codes for CASSQDYYNEQFF.

V and J are TRBV6-2 or TRBV6-3 and TRBJ2-1; the match to TRBD2 covers 9 bases. CDR3 size: 13 residues. CDR1 is MNHEY, CDR2 SVGEGT, per germline. The trim removed 4 bases at V and 13 bases at J, leaving 8 bases unmatched. The CDR3 spells CASSSGTSWEQFF. The CDR3 DNA reads TGTGCCAGCAGTTCCGGGACTAGCTGGGAACAGTTCTTC.

The rearrangement uses TRBV5-1 and TRBJ1-6; 7 positions agree with TRBD1. With 2 bases clipped from V and 8 bases from J, the junction kept 7 bases outside the gene matches. The CDR3 runs to 15 residues. CDR1 and CDR2 (germline): SGHRS, YFSETQ. CDR3 protein: CASSFRQGGDSPLHF. The DNA of the CDR3 is TGCGCCAGCAGCTTCCGACAGGGCGGCGATTCACCCCTCCACTTT.

This chain connects TRBV3-1 (or the pseudogene TRBV3-2) to TRBJ1-2; possibly TRBD1 for D (5 bases). Trimming cost V 5 bases and J 1 base, with 14 bases left between them. CDR1 and CDR2 (germline): LGHDT, YNNKEL (reference sequence). The CDR3 runs 15 residues. This chain's CDR3 is CASSGRSGNNYGYTF. In DNA form, the CDR3 reads TGTGCCAGCAGCGGACGGTCAGGGAATAACTATGGCTACACCTTC.

The CDR3 loop is CASSLGQPNTGELFF. The CDR3 nucleotides are TGTGCCAGCAGCCTCGGACAGCCTAACACCGGGGAGCTGTTTTTT. The chain has TRBV21-1 and TRBJ2-2; whether TRBD1, the table's D call, matches the DNA was not checked. TRBV21-1 is a listed pseudogene. The CDR3 runs to 15 residues.